The clone carrying this T cell receptor beta chain has only a few counts. Its antigen is still unknown. The data were obtained in a study of T cell repertoires in cytomegalovirus infection. Background on the study: Public TCR beta signatures marked donors with CMV infection and the matching HLA.

One entry per CDR3 protein results from TCRdb running MiXCR on the reads. Of tens of thousands of distinct CDR3 sequences in the sample, approximately 24% were seen once. Trimming removed 3 bases from V and 0 bases from J, with 9 bases in between. Germline assignment: CDR1 KGHDR and CDR2 SFDVKD. The CDR3 is 15 residues long. This chain uses TRBV24-1 with TRBJ2-3; perhaps TRBD1 as D (6 bases). The source is a human donor in good health (CMV status not recorded). Some clones in this sample may be carry-over from other donors' samples. The sample consisted of CD8+ T cells from cultured PBMCs, taken from culture after CMV antigen stimulation. The CDR3 bases are TGTGCCACCAGTGATCGACAGGCTAGCACAGATACGCAGTATTTT. The encoded protein is CATSDRQASTDTQYF.